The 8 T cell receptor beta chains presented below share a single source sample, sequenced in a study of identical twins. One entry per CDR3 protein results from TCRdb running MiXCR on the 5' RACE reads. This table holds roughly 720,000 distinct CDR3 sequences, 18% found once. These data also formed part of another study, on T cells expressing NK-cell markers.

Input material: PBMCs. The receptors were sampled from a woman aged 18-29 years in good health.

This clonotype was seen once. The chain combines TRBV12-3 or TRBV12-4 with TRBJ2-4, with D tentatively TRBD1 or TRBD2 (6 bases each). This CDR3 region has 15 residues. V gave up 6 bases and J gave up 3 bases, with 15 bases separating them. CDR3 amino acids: CASSFNEGGKNIQYF. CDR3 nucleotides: TGTGCCAGCAGCTTCAACGAGGGGGGCAAAAACATTCAGTACTTC.

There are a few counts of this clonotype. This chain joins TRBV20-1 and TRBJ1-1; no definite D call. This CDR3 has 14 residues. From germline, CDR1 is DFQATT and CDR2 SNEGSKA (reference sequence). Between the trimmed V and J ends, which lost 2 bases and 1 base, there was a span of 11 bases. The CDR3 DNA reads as TGCAGTGCTAGATCTGGGCAAAGGAACACTGAAGCTTTCTTT. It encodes CSARSGQRNTEAFF.

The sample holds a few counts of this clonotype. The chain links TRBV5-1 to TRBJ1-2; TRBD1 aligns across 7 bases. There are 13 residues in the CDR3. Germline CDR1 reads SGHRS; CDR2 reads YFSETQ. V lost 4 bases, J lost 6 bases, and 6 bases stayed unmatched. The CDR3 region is CASSPQGTDGYTF. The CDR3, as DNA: TGCGCCAGCAGCCCACAGGGGACCGATGGCTACACCTTC. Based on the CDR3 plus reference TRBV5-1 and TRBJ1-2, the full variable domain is KAGVTQTPRYLIKTRGQQVTLSCSPISGHRSVSWYQQTPGQGLQFLFEYFSETQRNKGNFPGRFSGRQFSNSRSEMNVSTLELGDSALYLCASSPQGTDGYTFGSGTRLTVV.

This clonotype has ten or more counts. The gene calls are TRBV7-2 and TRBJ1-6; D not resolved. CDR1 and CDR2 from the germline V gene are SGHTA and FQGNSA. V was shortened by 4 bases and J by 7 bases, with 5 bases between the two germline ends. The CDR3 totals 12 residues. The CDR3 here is CASSYQNSPLHF. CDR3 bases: TGTGCCAGCAGCTATCAAAATTCACCCCTCCACTTT.

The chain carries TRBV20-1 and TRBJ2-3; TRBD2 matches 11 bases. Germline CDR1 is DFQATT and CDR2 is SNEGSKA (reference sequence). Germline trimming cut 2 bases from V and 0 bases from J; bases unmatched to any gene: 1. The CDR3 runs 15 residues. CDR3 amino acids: CSARLAGGSTDTQYF. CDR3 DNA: TGCAGTGCTAGATTAGCGGGGGGGAGCACAGATACGCAGTATTTT.

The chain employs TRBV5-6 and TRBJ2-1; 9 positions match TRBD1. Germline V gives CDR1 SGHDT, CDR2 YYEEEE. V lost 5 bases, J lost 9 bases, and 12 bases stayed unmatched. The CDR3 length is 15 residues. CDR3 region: CASSLTGTGIVEQFF. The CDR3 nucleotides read TGTGCCAGCAGTTTGACCGGGACAGGGATTGTTGAGCAGTTCTTC.

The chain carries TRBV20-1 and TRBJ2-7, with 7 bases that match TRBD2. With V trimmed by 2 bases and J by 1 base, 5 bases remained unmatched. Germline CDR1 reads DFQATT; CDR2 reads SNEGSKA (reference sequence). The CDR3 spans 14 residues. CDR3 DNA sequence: TGCAGTGCTAGATCATCTAGCGGATCCTACGAGCAGTACTTC. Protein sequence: CSARSSSGSYEQYF.

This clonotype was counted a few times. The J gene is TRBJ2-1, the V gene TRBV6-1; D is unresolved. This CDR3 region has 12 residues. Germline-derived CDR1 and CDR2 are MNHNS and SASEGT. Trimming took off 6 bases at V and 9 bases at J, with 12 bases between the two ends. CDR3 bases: TGTGCCAGCAGGGTTAGGGTATTTGAGCAGTTCTTC. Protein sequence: CASRVRVFEQFF.